The 32 T cell receptor beta chains in this list originate from one sample, sequenced in a study of shared clonotypes between healthy human individuals. Assay used: immunoSEQ multiplex PCR; TCRdb lists only in-frame clones, some missing. Altogether 2.5 million or so clones are present, approximately 90% being singletons, with the ten largest covering over 0.12%. The specimen sequenced was naive CD4+ T cells sorted from blood. Subset described: CD45RA+ positively selected. The receptors originated from a man between 18 and 35 years old in good health.

V usage is TRBV28 and J usage is TRBJ1-2; 8 positions match TRBD1. V shed 6 bases, J shed 8 bases, and the junction held 14 bases outside the gene matches. Germline lookup yields CDR1 MDHEN and CDR2 SYDVKM. CDR3 length: 15 residues. This CDR3 is CASSGQGKYPYGYTF. CDR3 DNA sequence: TGTGCCAGCAGCGGACAGGGTAAATATCCCTACGGCTACACCTTC.

The V and J genes are TRBV10-3 and TRBJ2-3; no clear D gene. CDR3 length: 11 residues. Trimming shortened V by 11 bases and J by 2 bases, and 8 bases separated the two germline ends. Germline CDR1 and CDR2: ENHRY and SYGVKD. This CDR3 reads CASRATDTQYF. The CDR3 DNA follows: TGTGCCTCCCGGGCCACAGATACGCAGTATTTT.

J is TRBJ2-5 and V is TRBV5-1; 9 bases align to TRBD1. The germline V gene has CDR1 SGHRS and CDR2 YFSETQ. After removal of 5 bases from V and 5 bases from J, the junction contained 7 bases not matched to a gene. This CDR3 comprises 14 residues. CDR3 bases: TGCGCCAGCAGAATACAGGGGGCGGAGGAGACCCAGTACTTC. It translates to CASRIQGAEETQYF. Full variable domain (remainder filled in from reference TRBV5-1 and TRBJ2-5): KAGVTQTPRYLIKTRGQQVTLSCSPISGHRSVSWYQQTPGQGLQFLFEYFSETQRNKGNFPGRFSGRQFSNSRSEMNVSTLELGDSALYLCASRIQGAEETQYFGPGTRLLVL.

Worth noting for this clone: At one end, the junction sequence differs from germline, possibly due to a read error. Here the CDR3 reads CASSLVVTGWVATNEKLFF. The CDR3 coding sequence is TGTGCTAGCAGCTTAGTGGTGACAGGGTGGGTTGCAACTAATGAAAAACTGTTTTTT. The rearrangement uses TRBV7-7 and TRBJ1-4; 7 bases fit TRBD1. Germline assignment: CDR1 SSHAT and CDR2 FNYEAQ (reference sequence). This CDR3 comprises 19 residues.

This chain uses TRBV19 with TRBJ2-6; 7 nucleotides align to TRBD1. V lost 6 bases and J lost 0; bases outside the gene matches: 8. The CDR3 is 17 amino acids. Germline assignment: CDR1 LNHDA and CDR2 SQIVND (reference sequence). The CDR3 spells CASRRQGLGSGANVLTF. CDR3 nucleotides: TGTGCCAGTAGGCGACAGGGCCTAGGCTCTGGGGCCAACGTCCTGACTTTC.

The chain uses TRBV30 and TRBJ2-1, with D possibly matching TRBD1 (5 bases). Trimming removed 3 bases from V and 0 bases from J, with 15 bases in between. CDR1 and CDR2 (germline): GTSNPN, SVGIG (reference sequence). The CDR3 is 16 amino acids. The CDR3 reads CAWRRLGQSSYNEQFF. The CDR3 DNA is TGTGCCTGGAGGAGATTAGGACAAAGCTCCTACAATGAGCAGTTCTTC.

The rearrangement uses TRBV19 and TRBJ1-5; D may be TRBD1 (6 bases). CDR3 size: 18 residues. V gave up 5 bases and J gave up 0 bases, with 20 bases separating them. The V gene's germline CDR1 is LNHDA and CDR2 SQIVND (reference sequence). Written as DNA, the CDR3 is TGTGCCAGTAGTTCCCACGGGGGGGCGCGCGTTAGCAATCAGCCCCAGCATTTT. Protein sequence: CASSSHGGARVSNQPQHF.

This rearrangement joins TRBV19 to TRBJ1-5; the D gene is possibly TRBD1 (5 bases). This CDR3 is 16 amino acids long. Trimming removed 3 bases from V and 1 base from J, with 13 bases in between. Germline CDR1 reads LNHDA; CDR2 reads SQIVND (reference sequence). CDR3 sequence (DNA): TGTGCCAGTAGTATTAATCGGGGCCCGAGCAATCAGCCCCAGCATTTT. Its translation is CASSINRGPSNQPQHF.

V and J are TRBV10-3 and TRBJ2-1, with D possibly TRBD1 on 5 matching bases. The V gene's germline CDR1 is ENHRY and CDR2 SYGVKD. CDR3 length: 15 residues. V dropped 6 bases and J dropped 5 bases, with 17 bases sitting between them. Written as DNA, the CDR3 is TGTGCCATCAGGCCGCTAGGGGTACCAGACAATGAGCAGTTCTTC. Translation: CAIRPLGVPDNEQFF.

Note on this clone: The same CDR3 arises from other DNA sequences in this sample as well. The V call is TRBV5-4, the J call TRBJ2-5; 7 positions match TRBD2. V was clipped by 4 bases and J by 2 bases; unmatched bases: 5. The CDR3 loop spans 14 amino acids. Germline V CDR1 and CDR2: SGHNT, YYREEE (reference sequence). The CDR3 here is CASSLGGVQETQYF. The CDR3 DNA sequence: TGTGCCAGCAGCCTGGGAGGGGTTCAAGAGACCCAGTACTTC.

Worth noting for this clone: Other DNA variants within this sample encode the same CDR3. The chain uses TRBV30 and TRBJ2-1, with 7 bases that match TRBD2. Trimming at V came to 0 bases and at J to 2 bases, leaving 4 bases not matched to a gene. The CDR3 runs to 15 residues. Germline-derived CDR1 and CDR2 are GTSNPN and SVGIG (reference sequence). The CDR3 protein is CAWSVRAGAYNEQFF. CDR3 coding DNA: TGTGCCTGGAGTGTACGGGCGGGGGCCTACAATGAGCAGTTCTTC.

The chain joins TRBV7-2 to TRBJ2-1; 11 nucleotides match TRBD1. V lost 3 bases, J lost 7 bases, and 8 bases stayed unmatched. The CDR3 sequence is 16 residues long. Germline V CDR1 and CDR2: SGHTA, FQGNSA. The CDR3 is CASSLGTGGFMNEQFF. The CDR3 DNA is TGTGCCAGCAGCTTGGGGACAGGGGGTTTTATGAATGAGCAGTTCTTC.

Of note for this clone: Within the sample, other DNA sequences also encode this same CDR3. The V and J genes are TRBV10-2 and TRBJ2-3; possible D gene TRBD2, 6 bases. V was trimmed by 8 bases and J by 0 bases, leaving 9 bases between them. Germline V CDR1 and CDR2: WSHSY, SAAADI. The CDR3 runs to 13 residues. The chain's CDR3 is CASRSGSTDTQYF. CDR3 nucleotide sequence: TGCGCCAGCCGCAGCGGGAGCACAGATACGCAGTATTTT.

The chain joins TRBV6-5 to TRBJ2-7, with TRBD2 as a possible D gene (7 bases). Trimming left V 6 bases short and J 2 bases short, with 11 bases between. CDR1 is MNHEY and CDR2 is SVGAGI in the germline V gene. CDR3 length: 13 amino acids. The CDR3 sequence: CASRGGGTYEQYF. The CDR3 DNA sequence: TGTGCCAGCAGGGGAGGGGGGACCTACGAGCAGTACTTC.

V gene TRBV5-1 combines with J gene TRBJ2-7; D not certain. Trimming cost V 3 bases and J 2 bases, with 6 bases left between them. The CDR3 extends over 12 amino acids. The germline gives CDR1 SGHRS, CDR2 YFSETQ. The CDR3 region has the DNA TGCGCCAGCAGCTACGACACCTACGAGCAGTACTTC. As protein: CASSYDTYEQYF.

This clone was seen a single time. The gene calls are TRBV6-6 and TRBJ1-6; 9 nucleotides agree with TRBD1. V was clipped by 6 bases and J by 7 bases; unmatched bases: 4. CDR1 MNHNY and CDR2 SVGAGI come from the germline V gene (reference sequence). The CDR3 contains 14 residues. CDR3 nucleotides: TGTGCCAGCAGCCGTGACAGGGGGAATTCACCCCTCCACTTT. This sequence encodes CASSRDRGNSPLHF.

This clone has just one count. The genes are TRBV30 and TRBJ2-7; 7 nucleotides align to TRBD1. Looked up from germline, CDR1 is GTSNPN and CDR2 is SVGIG (reference sequence). This CDR3 contains 13 residues. V shed 8 bases and J 4 bases; nucleotides not matched to a gene: 11. Here the CDR3 DNA reads TGTGCCCTGCGACAGGGCCGTTATTACGAGCAGTACTTC. Encoded protein: CALRQGRYYEQYF.

The count of this clone is one. The chain links TRBV6-4 to TRBJ2-1; the match to TRBD2 covers 7 bases. Trimming cost V 3 bases and J 0 bases; bases outside gene matches: 8. The CDR3 contains 17 residues. Germline assignment: CDR1 MRHNA and CDR2 SNTAGT. In nucleotides, the CDR3 is TGTGCCAGCAGTGATCCGCTAGCGGAGGGCTCCTACAATGAGCAGTTCTTC. Translated, it gives CASSDPLAEGSYNEQFF.

The chain employs TRBV11-2 and TRBJ2-3; 10 positions match TRBD1. This CDR3 is 15 amino acids long. CDR1 and CDR2 (germline): SGHAT, FQNNGV. J lost 4 bases, V lost 5 bases, and 6 bases had no gene match. The CDR3 DNA follows: TGTGCCAGCAGCCCGGACAGGGGGTGGGCAGATACGCAGTATTTT. It encodes CASSPDRGWADTQYF.

As for this clone: Other DNA sequences in this specimen translate into the identical CDR3. This chain joins TRBV5-8 and TRBJ2-2, with D tentatively TRBD1 or TRBD2 (5 bases each). Germline CDR1 reads SGHTS; CDR2 reads YDEGEE. There are 15 residues in the CDR3. The ends were cut back, 5 bases at V and 0 bases at J, with 11 bases in the middle. The CDR3 nucleotides are TGTGCCAGCAGTACCGGGGCCACGAACACCGGGGAGCTGTTTTTT. Translation gives CASSTGATNTGELFF.

The V call is TRBV4-1, the J call TRBJ2-5; D might be TRBD2 (8 bases). The CDR3 spans 16 residues. CDR1 and CDR2 (germline): MGHRA, YSYEKL. Trimming shortened V by 4 bases and J by 5 bases, and 20 bases separated the two germline ends. CDR3 sequence reads: CASSPERGGGRETQYF. CDR3 in DNA: TGCGCCAGCAGCCCAGAGAGAGGGGGCGGGAGGGAGACCCAGTACTTC.

The chain couples TRBV6-1 to TRBJ1-6; 8 bases are shared with TRBD1. The CDR3 spans 19 residues. V was clipped by 3 bases and J by 0 bases; unmatched bases: 10. In germline, CDR1 is MNHNS, CDR2 SASEGT. CDR3 in DNA: TGTGCCAGCAGTGACCTAGGACAGGGATTGGGCTCCTATAATTCACCCCTCCACTTT. This gives the protein CASSDLGQGLGSYNSPLHF.

The CDR3 sequence: CASSPPGANVLTF. DNA of the CDR3: TGTGCCAGCAGCCCTCCTGGGGCCAACGTCCTGACTTTC. The V gene is TRBV5-6, the J gene TRBJ2-6, with D unresolved. Trimming removed 4 bases at V and 2 bases at J, with 4 bases between. Germline V CDR1 and CDR2: SGHDT, YYEEEE. The CDR3 is 13 residues long.

The chain has TRBV30 and TRBJ2-7; D is perhaps TRBD1 (5 bases). With 0 bases removed from V and 6 bases from J, the gap between germline ends came to 15 bases. This CDR3 contains 14 residues. CDR1 GTSNPN and CDR2 SVGIG come from the germline V gene (reference sequence). CDR3 in amino acids: CAWSVPSGYGEQYF. CDR3 sequence (DNA): TGTGCCTGGAGTGTACCGTCAGGGTATGGCGAGCAGTACTTC.

This clone was counted only a few times. The chain uses TRBV30 and TRBJ1-2; D unclear. The CDR3 has 12 amino acids. The ends were cut back, 1 base at V and 8 bases at J, with 11 bases in the middle. Per germline, CDR1 GTSNPN and CDR2 SVGIG (reference sequence). The CDR3 is CAWSESGRGYTF. The CDR3 DNA follows: TGTGCCTGGAGTGAAAGCGGGCGCGGCTACACCTTC.

This CDR3 is CASSEGAGGYYEQYF. The CDR3 DNA sequence: TGCGCCAGCAGCGAGGGGGCAGGGGGCTACTACGAGCAGTACTTC. The rearrangement uses TRBV5-1 and TRBJ2-7; TRBD1 agrees at 8 bases. CDR3 length: 15 amino acids. Per the germline V gene, CDR1 is SGHRS and CDR2 is YFSETQ. V lost 4 bases and J lost 3; bases outside the gene matches: 9.

CDR3 bases: TGTGCCAGTAGTATTCGGCTGGTCGGGCGGACAGATACGCAGTATTTT. Protein sequence: CASSIRLVGRTDTQYF. The V gene is TRBV19, the J gene TRBJ2-3; D gene unclear. V was clipped by 3 bases and J by 3 bases, with 16 bases between them. Germline V gene sequence: CDR1 LNHDA, CDR2 SQIVND (reference sequence). This CDR3 spans 16 amino acids.

The chain combines TRBV4-1 with TRBJ2-2, with 7 bases that match TRBD1. V dropped 1 base and J dropped 4; count of bases not matched to a gene: 6. Germline CDR1 is MGHRA and CDR2 is YSYEKL. The CDR3 is 16 amino acids. The CDR3 reads CASSQVTGAGTGELFF. CDR3 DNA: TGCGCCAGCAGCCAAGTAACAGGGGCTGGCACCGGGGAGCTGTTTTTT.

The rearrangement uses TRBV10-3 and TRBJ2-3; D is possibly TRBD1 (6 bases). CDR3 length equals 15 residues. V was clipped by 4 bases and J by 7 bases, with 18 bases between them. Germline CDR1 and CDR2: ENHRY and SYGVKD. In DNA form, the CDR3 reads TGTGCCATCAGTGCGGACAGCGCGGAAAGAAATACGCAGTATTTT. Amino acid sequence: CAISADSAERNTQYF.

This chain connects TRBV28 to TRBJ1-4, with TRBD1 matching over 7 bases. Per germline, CDR1 MDHEN and CDR2 SYDVKM. Losses at the gene ends were 7 bases for V and 5 bases for J; bases not matched to a gene: 1. The CDR3 has 12 amino acids. The CDR3 coding sequence is TGTGCCAGCAAGGACAGGAATGAAAAACTGTTTTTT. This sequence encodes CASKDRNEKLFF.

This clone was counted once. This chain joins TRBV30 and TRBJ2-5; 7 nucleotides agree with TRBD2. The CDR3 is 17 residues long. Germline trimming cut 0 bases from V and 0 bases from J; bases unmatched to any gene: 10. Germline CDR1 reads GTSNPN; CDR2 reads SVGIG (reference sequence). The CDR3 DNA reads TGTGCCTGGAGTGTACTAGGAGACGGGGGGTACCAAGAGACCCAGTACTTC. Amino acids: CAWSVLGDGGYQETQYF.

This clone was recorded a few times. The V and J genes are TRBV18 and TRBJ1-6; D possibly corresponds to TRBD1 (5 bases). CDR1 and CDR2 from the germline V gene are KGHSH and LQKENI. Trimming removed 3 bases at V and 7 bases at J, with 13 bases between. CDR3 length equals 15 residues. The CDR3 DNA reads as TGTGCCAGCTCACCTGGGGCACTCGGGAATTCACCCCTCCACTTT. Amino acid sequence: CASSPGALGNSPLHF.